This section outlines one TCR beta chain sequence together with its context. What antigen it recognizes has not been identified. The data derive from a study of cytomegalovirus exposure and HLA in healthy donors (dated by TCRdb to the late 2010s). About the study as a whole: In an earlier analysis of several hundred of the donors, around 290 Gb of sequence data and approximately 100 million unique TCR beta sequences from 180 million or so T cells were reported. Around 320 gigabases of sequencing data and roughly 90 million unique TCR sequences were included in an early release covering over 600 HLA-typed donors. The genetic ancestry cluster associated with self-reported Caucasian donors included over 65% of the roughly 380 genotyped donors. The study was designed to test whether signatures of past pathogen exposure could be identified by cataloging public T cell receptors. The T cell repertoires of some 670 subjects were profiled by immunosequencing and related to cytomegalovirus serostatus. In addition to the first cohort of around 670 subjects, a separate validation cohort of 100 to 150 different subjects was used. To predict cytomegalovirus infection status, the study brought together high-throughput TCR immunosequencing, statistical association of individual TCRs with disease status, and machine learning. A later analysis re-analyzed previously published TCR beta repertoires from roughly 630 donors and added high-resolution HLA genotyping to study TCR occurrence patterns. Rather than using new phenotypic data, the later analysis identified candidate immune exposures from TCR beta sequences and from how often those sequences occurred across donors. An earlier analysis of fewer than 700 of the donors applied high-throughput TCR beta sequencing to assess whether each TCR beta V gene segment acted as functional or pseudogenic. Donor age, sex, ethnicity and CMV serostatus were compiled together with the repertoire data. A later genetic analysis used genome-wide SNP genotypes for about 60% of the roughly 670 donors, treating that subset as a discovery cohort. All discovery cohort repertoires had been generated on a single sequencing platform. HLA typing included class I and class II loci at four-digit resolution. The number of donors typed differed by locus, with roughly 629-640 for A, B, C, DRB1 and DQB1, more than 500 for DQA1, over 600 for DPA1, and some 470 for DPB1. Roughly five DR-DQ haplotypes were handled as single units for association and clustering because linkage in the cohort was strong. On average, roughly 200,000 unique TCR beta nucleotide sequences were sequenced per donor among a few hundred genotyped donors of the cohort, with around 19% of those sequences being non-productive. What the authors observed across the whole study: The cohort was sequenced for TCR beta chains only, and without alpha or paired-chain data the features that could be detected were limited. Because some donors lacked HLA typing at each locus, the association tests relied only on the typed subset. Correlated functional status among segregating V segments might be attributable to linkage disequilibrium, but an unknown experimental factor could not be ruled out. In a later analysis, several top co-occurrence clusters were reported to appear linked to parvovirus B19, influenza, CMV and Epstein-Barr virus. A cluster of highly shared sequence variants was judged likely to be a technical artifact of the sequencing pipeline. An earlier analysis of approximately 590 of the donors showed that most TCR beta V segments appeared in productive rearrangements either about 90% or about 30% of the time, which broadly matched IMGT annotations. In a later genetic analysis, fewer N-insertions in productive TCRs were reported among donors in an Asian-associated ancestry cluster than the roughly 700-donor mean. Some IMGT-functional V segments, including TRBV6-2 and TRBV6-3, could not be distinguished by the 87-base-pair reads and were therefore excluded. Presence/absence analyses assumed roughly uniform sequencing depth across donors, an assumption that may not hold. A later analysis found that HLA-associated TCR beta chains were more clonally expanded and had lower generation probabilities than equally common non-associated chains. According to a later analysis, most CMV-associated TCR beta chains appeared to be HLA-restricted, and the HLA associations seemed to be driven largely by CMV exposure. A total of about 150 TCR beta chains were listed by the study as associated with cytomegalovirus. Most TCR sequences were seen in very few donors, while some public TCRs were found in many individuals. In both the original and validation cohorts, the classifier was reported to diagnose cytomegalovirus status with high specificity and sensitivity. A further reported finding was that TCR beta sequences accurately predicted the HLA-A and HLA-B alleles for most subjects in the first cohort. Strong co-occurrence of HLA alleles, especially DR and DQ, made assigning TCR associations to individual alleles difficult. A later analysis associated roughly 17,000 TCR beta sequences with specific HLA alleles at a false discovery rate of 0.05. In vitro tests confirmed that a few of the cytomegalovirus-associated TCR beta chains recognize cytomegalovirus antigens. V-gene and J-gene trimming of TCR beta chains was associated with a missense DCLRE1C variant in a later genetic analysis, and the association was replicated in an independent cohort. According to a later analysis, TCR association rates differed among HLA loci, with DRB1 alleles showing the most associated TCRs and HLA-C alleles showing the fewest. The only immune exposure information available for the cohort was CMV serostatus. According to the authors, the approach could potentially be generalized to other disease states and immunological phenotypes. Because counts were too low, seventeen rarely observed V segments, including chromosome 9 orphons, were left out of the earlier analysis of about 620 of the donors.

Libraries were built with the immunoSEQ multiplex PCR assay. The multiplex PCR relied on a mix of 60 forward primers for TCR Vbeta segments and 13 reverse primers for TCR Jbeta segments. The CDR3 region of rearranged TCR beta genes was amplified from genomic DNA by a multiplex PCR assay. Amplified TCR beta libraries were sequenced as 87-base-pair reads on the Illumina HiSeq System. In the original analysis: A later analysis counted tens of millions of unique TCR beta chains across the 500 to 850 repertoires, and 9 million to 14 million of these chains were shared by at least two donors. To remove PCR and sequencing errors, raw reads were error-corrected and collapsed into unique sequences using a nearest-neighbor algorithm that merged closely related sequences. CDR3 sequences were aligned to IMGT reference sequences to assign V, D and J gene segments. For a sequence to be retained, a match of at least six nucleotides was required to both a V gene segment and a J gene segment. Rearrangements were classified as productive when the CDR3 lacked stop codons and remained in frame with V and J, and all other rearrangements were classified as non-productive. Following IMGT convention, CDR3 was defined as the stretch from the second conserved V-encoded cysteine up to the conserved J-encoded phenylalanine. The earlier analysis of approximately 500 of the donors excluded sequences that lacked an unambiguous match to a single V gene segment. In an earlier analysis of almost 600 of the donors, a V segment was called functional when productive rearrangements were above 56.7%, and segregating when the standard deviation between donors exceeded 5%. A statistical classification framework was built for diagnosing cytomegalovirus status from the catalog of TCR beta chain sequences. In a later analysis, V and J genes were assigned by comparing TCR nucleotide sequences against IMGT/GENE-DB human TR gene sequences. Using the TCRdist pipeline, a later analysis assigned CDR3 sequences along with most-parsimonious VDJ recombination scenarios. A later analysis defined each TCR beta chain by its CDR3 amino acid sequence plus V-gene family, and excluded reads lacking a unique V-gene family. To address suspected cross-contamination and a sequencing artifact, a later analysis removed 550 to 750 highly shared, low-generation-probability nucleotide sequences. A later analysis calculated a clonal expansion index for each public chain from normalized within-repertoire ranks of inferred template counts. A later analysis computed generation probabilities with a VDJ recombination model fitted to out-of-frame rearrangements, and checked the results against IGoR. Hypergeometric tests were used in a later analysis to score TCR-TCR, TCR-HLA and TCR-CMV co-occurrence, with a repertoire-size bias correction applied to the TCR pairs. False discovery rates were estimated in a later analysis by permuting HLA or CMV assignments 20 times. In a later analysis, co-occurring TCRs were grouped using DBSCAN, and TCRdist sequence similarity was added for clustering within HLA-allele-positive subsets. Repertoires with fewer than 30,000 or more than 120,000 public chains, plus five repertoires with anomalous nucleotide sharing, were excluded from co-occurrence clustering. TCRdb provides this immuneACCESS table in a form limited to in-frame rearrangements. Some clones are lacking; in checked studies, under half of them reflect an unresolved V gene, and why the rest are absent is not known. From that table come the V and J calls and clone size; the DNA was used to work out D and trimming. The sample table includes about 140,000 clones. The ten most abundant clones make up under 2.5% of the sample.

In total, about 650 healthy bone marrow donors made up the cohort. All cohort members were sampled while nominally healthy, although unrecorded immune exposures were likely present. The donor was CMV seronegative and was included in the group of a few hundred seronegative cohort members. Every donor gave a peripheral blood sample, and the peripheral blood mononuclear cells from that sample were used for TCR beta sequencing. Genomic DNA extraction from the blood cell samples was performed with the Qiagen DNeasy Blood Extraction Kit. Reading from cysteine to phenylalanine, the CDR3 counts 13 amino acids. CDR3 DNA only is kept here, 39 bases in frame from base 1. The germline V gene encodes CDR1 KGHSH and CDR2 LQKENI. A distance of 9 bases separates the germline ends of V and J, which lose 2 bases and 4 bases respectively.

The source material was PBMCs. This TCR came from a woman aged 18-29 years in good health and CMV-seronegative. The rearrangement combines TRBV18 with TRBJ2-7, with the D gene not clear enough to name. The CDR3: CASSPRQDYEQYF. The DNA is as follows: TGTGCCAGCTCACCAAGGCAGGATTACGAGCAGTACTTC.